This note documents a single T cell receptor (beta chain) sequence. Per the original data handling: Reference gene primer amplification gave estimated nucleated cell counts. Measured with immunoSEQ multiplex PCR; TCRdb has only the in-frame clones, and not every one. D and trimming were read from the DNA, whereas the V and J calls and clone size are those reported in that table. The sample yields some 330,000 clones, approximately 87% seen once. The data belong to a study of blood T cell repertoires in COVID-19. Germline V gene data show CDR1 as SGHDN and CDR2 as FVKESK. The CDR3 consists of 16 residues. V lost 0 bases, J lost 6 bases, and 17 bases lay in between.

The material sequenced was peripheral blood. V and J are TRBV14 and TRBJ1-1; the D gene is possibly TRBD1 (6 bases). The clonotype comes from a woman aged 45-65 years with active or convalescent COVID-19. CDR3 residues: CASSQEGGYRAPEAFF. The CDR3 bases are TGTGCCAGCAGCCAAGAGGGGGGGTACAGGGCTCCTGAAGCTTTCTTT. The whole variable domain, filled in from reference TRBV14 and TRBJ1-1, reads EAGVTQFPSHSVIEKGQTVTLRCDPISGHDNLYWYRRVMGKEIKFLLHFVKESKQDESGMPNNRFLAERTGGTYSTLKVQPAELEDSGVYFCASSQEGGYRAPEAFFGQGTRLTVV.